This T cell receptor beta chain is from a study of post-analysis software for immune sequencing data. About the research overall: The courses of disease that were included comprised relapsing-remitting, secondary progressive and progressive-relapsing multiple sclerosis.

The authors incorporated unique molecular identifiers into the TCR beta cDNA libraries. TCRdb reprocessed the PCR reads with MiXCR, giving one entry per CDR3 protein. The table shows roughly 800,000 distinct CDR3 sequences, with less than 35% occurring only once. Study-wide findings and caveats: Samples from a shared batch, those prepared together, strongly co-clustered by F measure. Multiple sclerosis patients had significantly lower normalized Chao1 diversity than controls. A few TRBV segments appeared more often in patients than in controls, and TRBV5-6, TRBV5-1 and TRBV20-1 were among these.

This clonotype was detected ten times or more. Its antigen is as yet unknown. V dropped 1 base and J dropped 3; count of bases not matched to a gene: 9. Germline CDR1 reads SQVTM; CDR2 reads ANQGSEA. This CDR3 has 15 residues. Sequenced material: blood. The V gene is TRBV29-1, the J gene TRBJ2-7; TRBD1 agrees at 7 bases. This sequence originates from a girl aged 10-17 years with multiple sclerosis. The CDR3 here is CSVEGQGGLDYEQYF. The CDR3 region has the DNA TGCAGCGTTGAAGGACAGGGCGGACTCGACTACGAGCAGTACTTC.